The 22 T cell receptor beta chains reported below all come from one sample, sequenced in a study of T cell responses to AZD1222 COVID-19 vaccine. This table comes from immunoSEQ multiplex PCR, and its TCRdb copy is limited to in-frame clones, with some not included. The repertoire holds 130,000 to 150,000 clones, with around 90% as singletons. Source: peripheral blood, taken 28 days after the second dose of the MenACWY control vaccine. The origin of the receptors is an adult who received the MenACWY meningococcal vaccine as a control.

The chain combines TRBV6-5 with TRBJ2-3; 7 nucleotides line up with TRBD1. Germline loops: CDR1 MNHEY, CDR2 SVGAGI. Unmatched junction bases numbered 8, after V lost 6 bases and J lost 2 bases. CDR3 length equals 15 residues. The CDR3 is CASRGQERFTDTQYF. The DNA for the CDR3 is TGTGCCAGCAGAGGACAGGAGAGGTTCACAGATACGCAGTATTTT.

This chain joins TRBV29-1 and TRBJ2-5; D is perhaps TRBD1 (6 bases). CDR1 is SQVTM and CDR2 is ANQGSEA in the germline V gene. Between the trimmed V and J ends, which lost 4 bases and 5 bases, there was a span of 23 bases. CDR3 length: 16 amino acids. CDR3 DNA sequence: TGCAGCGTTGGACTGGGCCGGCAGGGGATAGGGGAGACCCAGTACTTC. As protein: CSVGLGRQGIGETQYF. The complete variable domain, with remaining parts taken from reference TRBV29-1 and TRBJ2-5, reads SAVISQKPSRDICQRGTSLTIQCQVDSQVTMMFWYRQQPGQSLTLIATANQGSEATYESGFVIDKFPISRPNLTFSTLTVSNMSPEDSSIYLCSVGLGRQGIGETQYFGPGTRLLVL.

The rearrangement links TRBV27 to TRBJ1-4; D might be TRBD1 (5 bases). V shed 2 bases and J shed 10 bases, with 14 bases lying between them. Germline CDR1 is MNHEY and CDR2 is SMNVEV (reference sequence). The CDR3 consists of 14 residues. CDR3 loop: CASSLVPTEVKLFF. The CDR3 nucleotides read TGTGCCAGCAGTTTAGTCCCGACAGAGGTAAAACTGTTTTTT.

This chain connects TRBV9 to TRBJ1-1; the D is unclear. Trimming cost V 3 bases and J 4 bases, with 7 bases left between them. Germline-derived CDR1 and CDR2 are SGDLS and YYNGEE. The CDR3 totals 12 residues. CDR3 in amino acids: CASSGRTTEAFF. CDR3 DNA sequence: TGTGCCAGCAGCGGACGTACCACTGAAGCTTTCTTT. The variable domain in full, with the rest retrieved from reference TRBV9 and TRBJ1-1, is DSGVTQTPKHLITATGQRVTLRCSPRSGDLSVYWYQQSLDQGLQFLIQYYNGEERAKGNILERFSAQQFPDLHSELNLSSLELGDSALYFCASSGRTTEAFFGQGTRLTVV.

The chain recombines TRBV4-3 with TRBJ2-2; maybe TRBD2 (6 bases). The CDR3 length is 14 residues. Germline CDR1 and CDR2: LGHNA and YSLEER. V shed 3 bases and J shed 5 bases, with 10 bases lying between them. CDR3 protein: CASSQEGGTGELFF. The CDR3 coding sequence is TGCGCCAGCAGCCAGGAGGGTGGTACCGGGGAGCTGTTTTTT.

The rearrangement joins TRBV7-2 to TRBJ2-2; D not certain. The germline CDR1 and CDR2 sequences are SGHTA and FQGNSA. This CDR3 spans 14 amino acids. Between the trimmed V and J ends, which lost 2 bases and 1 base, there was a span of 5 bases. CDR3: CASSLIVNTGELFF. The CDR3 nucleotides are TGTGCCAGCAGCTTAATAGTGAACACCGGGGAGCTGTTTTTT.

CDR3 coding DNA: TGTGCCAGCAGCAAAGTGGAAGGCCGGCCCCAGTACTTC. Its translation: CASSKVEGRPQYF. This sequence joins TRBV21-1 and TRBJ2-5. TRBV21-1 has pseudogene status. The CDR3 sequence is 13 residues long.

This CDR3 is CASSADRVRAEAFF. CDR3 in DNA: TGTGCCAGTAGTGCGGACAGGGTTCGCGCTGAAGCTTTCTTT. The gene calls are TRBV19 and TRBJ1-1; 8 bases agree with TRBD1. CDR1 LNHDA and CDR2 SQIVND come from the germline V gene (reference sequence). V lost 5 bases and J lost 6; bases outside the gene matches: 8. The CDR3 has 14 amino acids.

V is TRBV5-1 and J is TRBJ1-2; D uncertain. Trimming stripped 0 bases from V and 8 bases from J, with 23 bases between. The CDR3 covers 17 residues. The V gene's germline CDR1 is SGHRS and CDR2 YFSETQ. The CDR3 reads CASSLAPGSIANSGYTF. CDR3 bases: TGCGCCAGCAGCTTGGCGCCGGGGAGCATTGCCAACTCCGGCTACACCTTC.

CDR3 sequence (DNA): TGTGCCAGTAGTATGTGGCAGATTAATGAAAAACTGTTTTTT. Amino acids: CASSMWQINEKLFF. The chain couples TRBV19 to TRBJ1-4; D gene uncertain. Germline V gene data show CDR1 as LNHDA and CDR2 as SQIVND (reference sequence). CDR3 length equals 14 residues. Trimming shortened V by 3 bases and J by 4 bases, and 9 bases separated the two germline ends.

V and J are TRBV28 and TRBJ2-7; D is ambiguous. Trimming left V 6 bases short and J 2 bases short, with 17 bases between. This CDR3 spans 15 amino acids. Looked up from germline, CDR1 is MDHEN and CDR2 is SYDVKM. CDR3 bases: TGTGCCAGCAGCCGACCCTTGAGGATGGCCTACGAGCAGTACTTC. Protein product: CASSRPLRMAYEQYF.

The chain links TRBV29-1 to TRBJ1-2, with 9 bases lining up with TRBD1. There are 14 residues in the CDR3. CDR1 and CDR2 from the germline V gene are SQVTM and ANQGSEA. The V gene end was trimmed by 3 bases and the J gene end by 7 bases; junction bases not matched to a gene: 9. The DNA for the CDR3 is TGCAGCGTTGATAGCGCCGGACAGGGGTTTGGCTACACCTTC. It codes for CSVDSAGQGFGYTF.

The J gene is TRBJ1-3, the V gene TRBV10-3; the D gene is possibly TRBD1 (5 bases). The CDR3 extends over 14 amino acids. V lost 4 bases and J lost 8, with 15 bases in between. Germline V lookup: CDR1 ENHRY, CDR2 SYGVKD. The CDR3 DNA reads TGTGCCATCAGTGGCCCCCAGGGCCTGGACACCATATATTTT. The encoded protein is CAISGPQGLDTIYF.

The J gene is TRBJ2-7, the V gene TRBV20-1; the D is unclear. The CDR3 covers 14 residues. V was trimmed by 3 bases and J by 2 bases, leaving 14 bases between them. Germline CDR1 reads DFQATT; CDR2 reads SNEGSKA (reference sequence). Written as DNA, the CDR3 is TGCAGTGCTAGTTTCTTGGCTCCACCCTACGAGCAGTACTTC. Protein product: CSASFLAPPYEQYF.

The chain links TRBV6-2 or TRBV6-3 to TRBJ1-3; D is perhaps TRBD1 (5 bases). CDR3 length: 17 residues. Germline V gene sequence: CDR1 MNHEY, CDR2 SVGEGT. V lost 2 bases, J lost 4 bases, and 18 bases lay in between. CDR3 bases: TGTGCCAGCAGTTACGAGCTCCCAGGGAATCGAGGAAACACCATATATTTT. Amino acids: CASSYELPGNRGNTIYF.

This clone was seen just once. The chain employs TRBV6-5 and TRBJ1-3, with TRBD1 matching over 8 bases. CDR1 MNHEY and CDR2 SVGAGI come from the germline V gene. This CDR3 contains 14 residues. The V and J ends lost 5 bases and 4 bases, in that order; junction bases with no gene match: 4. In nucleotides, the CDR3 is TGTGCCAGCAGTCCAGGACAGGGCGGAAACACCATATATTTT. Translating it yields CASSPGQGGNTIYF.

This chain connects TRBV7-6 to TRBJ2-5; weak D call: TRBD2 (7 bases). V gave up 0 bases and J gave up 7 bases, with 15 bases separating them. This CDR3 spans 15 amino acids. Germline V gene data show CDR1 as SGHVS and CDR2 as FNYEAQ. This CDR3 is CASSLAGGAPGTQYF. DNA of the CDR3: TGTGCCAGCAGCTTAGCGGGGGGGGCGCCGGGGACCCAGTACTTC.

This rearrangement joins TRBV11-2 to TRBJ1-4, with D tentatively TRBD1 (5 bases). The CDR3 length is 15 residues. V was trimmed by 5 bases and J by 7 bases, leaving 17 bases between them. Looked up from germline, CDR1 is SGHAT and CDR2 is FQNNGV. The CDR3 protein is CASSTRQNGGEKLFF. The CDR3 nucleotides are TGTGCCAGCAGCACCCGACAGAATGGAGGTGAAAAACTGTTTTTT.

The chain employs TRBV9 and TRBJ1-1, with D possibly TRBD1 on 5 matching bases. Germline V gene lookup returns CDR1 SGDLS and CDR2 YYNGEE. Trimming took off 0 bases at V and 0 bases at J, with 9 bases between the two ends. This CDR3 comprises 15 residues. The CDR3 reads CASSVAGRLNTEAFF. The CDR3 DNA sequence: TGTGCCAGCAGCGTAGCGGGGCGACTGAACACTGAAGCTTTCTTT.

V is TRBV7-8 and J is TRBJ1-2; a weak D match, TRBD1 (6 bases). Deletions cut 5 bases from V and 0 bases from J, with 10 bases between. This CDR3 contains 14 residues. The germline V gene has CDR1 SGHVS and CDR2 FQNEAQ. This CDR3 is CASSRGGSNYGYTF. CDR3 DNA: TGTGCCAGCAGCCGAGGGGGATCTAACTATGGCTACACCTTC.

The rearrangement links TRBV6-2 or TRBV6-3 to TRBJ1-1; 8 nucleotides line up with TRBD1. Per the germline V gene, CDR1 is MNHEY and CDR2 is SVGEGT. The V segment lost 5 bases and the J segment 4 bases; nucleotides outside the gene matches: 12. The CDR3 sequence is 16 residues long. CDR3 DNA: TGTGCCAGCAGTCTCTCCCCCGGCAGGGGGCCCACTGAAGCTTTCTTT. It yields the protein CASSLSPGRGPTEAFF.

This chain uses TRBV6-5 with TRBJ2-1; possible D gene TRBD2, 6 bases. This CDR3 is 13 amino acids long. Germline V gene sequence: CDR1 MNHEY, CDR2 SVGAGI. The ends were cut back, 2 bases at V and 5 bases at J, with 7 bases in the middle. The CDR3 DNA reads TGTGCCAGCAGTTACGGCGGGAACAATGAGCAGTTCTTC. As protein: CASSYGGNNEQFF.